Shown below are 22 T cell receptor beta chains from a single sample sequenced in a study of blood T cell repertoires in COVID-19 (dated by TCRdb to about 2020). Library construction relied on the immunoSEQ multiplex PCR assay. Sourced from immuneACCESS, this table was stored by TCRdb with only in-frame sequences that have V and J called. A share of the clones is absent; for the studies checked, an unresolved V gene accounts for under half, and the remainder has no known explanation. For this sample the table gives 55,000 to 90,000 clones, of which more than 65% were detected only once. The top ten hold roughly 4.5% of the sample. Sequencing was done on a sample of peripheral blood. These receptors came from a woman aged 55-70 years with acute or convalescent COVID-19.

This clone has a count of ten or more. The chain couples TRBV18 to TRBJ2-2, with D possibly matching TRBD2 (5 bases). CDR1 and CDR2 (germline): KGHSH, LQKENI. V was pared by 3 bases and J by 3 bases, with 17 bases between. The CDR3 spans 17 residues. The CDR3 DNA is TGTGCCAGCTCACCTCTTAGGGTAGCGCGGTACACCGGGGAGCTGTTTTTT. It yields the protein CASSPLRVARYTGELFF. Based on the CDR3 plus reference TRBV18 and TRBJ2-2, the full variable domain is NAGVMQNPRHLVRRRGQEARLRCSPMKGHSHVYWYRQLPEEGLKFMVYLQKENIIDESGMPKERFSAEFPKEGPSILRIQQVVRGDSAAYFCASSPLRVARYTGELFFGEGSRLTVL.

V is TRBV6-5 and J is TRBJ2-3, with D uncertain. Germline V lookup: CDR1 MNHEY, CDR2 SVGAGI. The CDR3 is 13 residues long. V was trimmed by 10 bases and J by 6 bases, leaving 17 bases between them. CDR3 bases: TGTGCCATCGCCTTGAGATCCGGGGATACGCAGTATTTT. Its translation: CAIALRSGDTQYF.

The chain combines TRBV5-8 with TRBJ2-7; weak D call: TRBD2 (5 bases). Between the trimmed V and J ends, which lost 4 bases and 2 bases, there was a span of 16 bases. The germline gives CDR1 SGHTS, CDR2 YDEGEE. This CDR3 has 15 amino acids. The CDR3 nucleotides are TGTGCCAGCAGCCACTCCGGGATCCCGACCTACGAGCAGTACTTC. Translation gives CASSHSGIPTYEQYF.

J is TRBJ1-2 and V is TRBV3-1 (or the pseudogene TRBV3-2); D perhaps matches TRBD1 (6 bases). CDR1 and CDR2 from the germline V gene are LGHDT and YNNKEL (reference sequence). The CDR3 sequence is 14 residues long. V shed 6 bases and J shed 12 bases, with 23 bases lying between them. CDR3 nucleotide sequence: TGTGCCAGCAGGCAACAGGGAGGACTCTCGTTCCACACCTTC. Its protein product is CASRQQGGLSFHTF.

V and J are TRBV6-5 and TRBJ1-1, with D unclear. Germline V gene lookup returns CDR1 MNHEY and CDR2 SVGAGI. V gave up 5 bases and J gave up 1 base, with 14 bases separating them. The CDR3 totals 15 residues. The DNA of the CDR3 is TGTGCCAGCAGTCCCCGGGAGGCAGGGAACACTGAAGCTTTCTTT. This gives the protein CASSPREAGNTEAFF.

This clone was seen once. The V gene is TRBV29-1, the J gene TRBJ2-7; weak D call: TRBD1 (5 bases). CDR3 size: 13 residues. Germline V CDR1 and CDR2: SQVTM, ANQGSEA. The V end was cut by 2 bases, the J end by 3 bases, with 11 bases between. DNA for the CDR3: TGCAGCGTTGAAACAACAGGTGGCTACGAGCAGTACTTC. The encoded protein is CSVETTGGYEQYF.

The chain is built from TRBV10-3 and TRBJ1-1; 8 nucleotides match TRBD1. J gave up 0 bases and V 0 bases, and 9 bases lay outside the gene matches. CDR1 and CDR2 from the germline V gene are ENHRY and SYGVKD. CDR3 length: 18 residues. DNA of the CDR3: TGTGCCATCAGTGAGTCGGGAGCGACAGGGGTCATGAACACTGAAGCTTTCTTT. As protein: CAISESGATGVMNTEAFF.

This chain connects TRBV6-5 to TRBJ2-3; TRBD2 matches at 8 bases. Looked up from germline, CDR1 is MNHEY and CDR2 is SVGAGI. The CDR3 extends over 13 amino acids. The V gene end was trimmed by 11 bases and the J gene end by 3 bases; junction bases not matched to a gene: 7. The chain's CDR3 is CAYRGGWTDTQYF. DNA of the CDR3: TGTGCCTACCGCGGGGGGTGGACAGATACGCAGTATTTT.

The chain combines TRBV15 with TRBJ2-3, with D possibly being TRBD2 (6 bases). The CDR3 has 14 amino acids. The V end lost 3 bases, the J end lost 2 bases, and 9 bases lay between the germline ends. CDR1 and CDR2 from the germline V gene are LNHNV and YYDKDF (reference sequence). CDR3 sequence (DNA): TGTGCCACCAGCAGCGGAGGGGTCACAGATACGCAGTATTTT. This translates into CATSSGGVTDTQYF.

J is TRBJ2-1 and V is TRBV2; 8 bases agree with TRBD2. Germline V lookup: CDR1 SNHLY, CDR2 FYNNEI. With 6 bases clipped from V and 7 bases from J, the junction kept 8 bases outside the gene matches. The CDR3 has 14 residues. CDR3 sequence reads: CASSAGLVLNEQFF. In DNA form, the CDR3 reads TGTGCCAGCAGCGCGGGACTAGTCTTGAATGAGCAGTTCTTC.

The rearrangement uses TRBV29-1 and TRBJ1-1; TRBD1 agrees at 8 bases. This CDR3 is 13 amino acids long. The V and J ends lost 7 bases and 4 bases, in that order; junction bases with no gene match: 8. Germline-derived CDR1 and CDR2 are SQVTM and ANQGSEA. CDR3 in DNA: TGCAGCGCTCGTACAGGGGGAGGCACTGAAGCTTTCTTT. Translation: CSARTGGGTEAFF.

V usage is TRBV25-1 and J usage is TRBJ1-4, with no clear D. With 4 bases removed from V and 8 bases from J, the gap between germline ends came to 8 bases. The CDR3 covers 12 residues. Germline-derived CDR1 and CDR2 are MGHDK and SYGVNS. The CDR3 reads CASSVGGEKLFF. The CDR3 DNA follows: TGTGCCAGCAGTGTTGGAGGGGAAAAACTGTTTTTT.

V is TRBV5-4 and J is TRBJ1-1; 9 bases are a match to TRBD1. The V gene end was trimmed by 3 bases and the J gene end by 4 bases; junction bases not matched to a gene: 4. Germline CDR1 and CDR2: SGHNT and YYREEE (reference sequence). The length of the CDR3 is 14 residues. CDR3 in amino acids: CASSWGQGGTEAFF. CDR3 DNA sequence: TGTGCCAGCAGCTGGGGACAGGGTGGCACTGAAGCTTTCTTT.

CDR3 bases: TGTGCCATCAGTGAAACCCAGCGGGGTAACAATGAGCAGTTCTTC. Translated, it gives CAISETQRGNNEQFF. The chain employs TRBV10-3 and TRBJ2-1; 7 nucleotides agree with TRBD2. With V trimmed by 3 bases and J by 5 bases, 7 bases remained unmatched. Germline assignment: CDR1 ENHRY and CDR2 SYGVKD. The CDR3 runs to 15 residues.

This clone was seen just once. This chain joins TRBV3-1 (or the pseudogene TRBV3-2) and TRBJ1-2, with a tentative D call TRBD1 (5 bases). Germline V CDR1 and CDR2: LGHDT, YNNKEL (reference sequence). V was cut by 2 bases and J by 4 bases, with 20 bases left in between. The CDR3 is made up of 17 amino acids. The CDR3: CASSQSGPIPGGYGYTF. CDR3 nucleotide sequence: TGTGCCAGCAGCCAATCGGGACCGATCCCCGGGGGCTATGGCTACACCTTC.

V gene TRBV3-1 (or the pseudogene TRBV3-2) combines with J gene TRBJ2-3; 7 nucleotides align to TRBD2. The CDR3 spans 15 residues. The trim removed 4 bases at V and 6 bases at J, leaving 10 bases unmatched. The germline gives CDR1 LGHDT, CDR2 YNNKEL (reference sequence). CDR3 DNA: TGTGCCAGCAGCCTCGGACCCCTAGCGGCCGATACGCAGTATTTT. This encodes CASSLGPLAADTQYF.

The chain joins TRBV18 to TRBJ1-1, with 7 positions matching TRBD1. Losses at the gene ends were 6 bases for V and 5 bases for J; bases not matched to a gene: 6. The germline CDR1 and CDR2 sequences are KGHSH and LQKENI. This CDR3 is 13 amino acids long. DNA of the CDR3: TGTGCCAGCTCGGAAACAGGGGAAACTGAAGCTTTCTTT. Translation: CASSETGETEAFF.

This clone was detected only a few times. This sequence joins TRBV19 and TRBJ1-2, with 7 bases fitting TRBD1. Germline CDR1 LNHDA, CDR2 SQIVND (reference sequence). The CDR3 totals 15 residues. J was trimmed by 6 bases and V by 3 bases; bases with no gene match: 10. The CDR3 region is CASSISKGAGDGYTF. The CDR3 nucleotides read TGTGCCAGTAGTATTTCGAAGGGGGCAGGGGATGGCTACACCTTC.

The rearrangement uses TRBV7-9 and TRBJ2-7; a possible D gene is TRBD1 (7 bases). CDR3 length equals 14 residues. Germline lookup yields CDR1 SEHNR and CDR2 FQNEAQ (reference sequence). V was pared by 4 bases and J by 4 bases, with 14 bases between. The CDR3 protein is CASSSSQGGYEQYF. The DNA for the CDR3 is TGTGCCAGCAGCTCCTCCCAGGGGGGTTACGAGCAGTACTTC. Combining the CDR3 with reference TRBV7-9 and TRBJ2-7 gives the whole variable domain DTGVSQNPRHKITKRGQNVTFRCDPISEHNRLYWYRQTLGQGPEFLTYFQNEAQLEKSRLLSDRFSAERPKGSFSTLEIQRTEQGDSAMYLCASSSSQGGYEQYFGPGTRLTVT.

The rearrangement joins TRBV6-1 to TRBJ1-3; unclear D gene. The CDR3 sequence is 15 residues long. Germline CDR1 reads MNHNS; CDR2 reads SASEGT. V was pared by 2 bases and J by 4 bases, with 12 bases between. CDR3 sequence reads: CASSEYRGSGNTIYF. DNA of the CDR3: TGTGCCAGCAGTGAATATCGGGGATCCGGAAACACCATATATTTT.

The chain is built from TRBV19 and TRBJ1-5; D gene uncertain. Looked up from germline, CDR1 is LNHDA and CDR2 is SQIVND (reference sequence). The V and J ends lost 5 bases and 0 bases respectively, with 8 bases between them. The CDR3 runs 14 residues. CDR3 DNA: TGTGCCAGTAGTCGGGGTTATAGCAATCAGCCCCAGCATTTT. Amino acid sequence: CASSRGYSNQPQHF.

J is TRBJ2-7 and V is TRBV12-5; possible D gene TRBD1, 6 bases. The CDR3 is 14 residues long. CDR1 is LGHNT, CDR2 FRNRAP, per germline. V was cut by 9 bases and J by 1 base, with 16 bases left in between. Written as DNA, the CDR3 is TGTGCTAGCCACCCCGGGACACCTTCCTACGAGCAGTACTTC. Its protein is CASHPGTPSYEQYF. Filled out from reference TRBV12-5 and TRBJ2-7, the complete variable domain reads DARVTQTPRHKVTEMGQEVTMRCQPILGHNTVFWYRQTMMQGLELLAYFRNRAPLDDSGMPKDRFSAEMPDATLATLKIQPSEPRDSAVYFCASHPGTPSYEQYFGPGTRLTVT.